Shown below are 16 T cell receptor beta chains from a single sample sequenced in a study of tumor and adjacent non-tumor tissue in lung cancer. Three rounds of nested PCR, following a modified ARM-PCR protocol, produced the TCRbeta library. TCRdb fed the multiplex PCR reads into MiXCR, producing one record per CDR3 protein. The table has around 200,000 distinct CDR3 sequences, roughly 70% seen once; the top ten hold 20% to 25%. RNA was extracted from bulk tissue without any cell sorting. Sequencing input: lung tumor tissue. These receptors were obtained from a man aged 55 to 70 with non-small cell lung cancer.

The chain is built from TRBV10-3 and TRBJ2-5; the D gene is possibly TRBD1 (6 bases). Germline CDR1 reads ENHRY; CDR2 reads SYGVKD. This CDR3 region has 14 residues. Trimming shortened V by 6 bases and J by 2 bases, and 13 bases separated the two germline ends. The CDR3 nucleotides are TGTGCCATCAGGATGTCGACAGGTCAAGAGACCCAGTACTTC. Translation: CAIRMSTGQETQYF.

This chain connects TRBV4-3 to TRBJ2-2; tentatively, D is TRBD2 (5 bases). Trimming removed 9 bases at V and 0 bases at J, with 20 bases between. CDR3 length equals 17 residues. Per the germline V gene, CDR1 is LGHNA and CDR2 is YSLEER. The CDR3 here is CASRQHVSDTNTGELFF. CDR3 nucleotides: TGCGCCAGTAGACAACACGTTAGCGATACGAACACCGGGGAGCTGTTTTTT.

As to this clonotype: At one of its ends the junction is not consistent with the germline gene, which may arise from a read error. The rearrangement links TRBV6-2 or TRBV6-3 to TRBJ2-5, with D possibly TRBD1 on 5 matching bases. The CDR3 is 13 residues long. Germline V gene data show CDR1 as MNHEY and CDR2 as SVGEGT. DNA of the CDR3: TGTGCCGGCAGTTACACAACCCAGGGGACCCAGTACTTC. This sequence encodes CAGSYTTQGTQYF.

Of note for this clonotype: This may be a read error: a much more frequent sequence differs by one nucleotide. The chain combines TRBV5-4 with TRBJ2-7, with 12 bases aligning to TRBD1. CDR3 size: 15 residues. Germline V CDR1 and CDR2: SGHNT, YYREEE (reference sequence). The CDR3 here is CASGFGTGGAYEQYF. CDR3 coding DNA: TGTGCCAGCGGCTTCGGGACAGGGGGCGCCTACGAGCAGTACTTC.

This clonotype appeared once. With a much larger clone just one base away, this may be a read error. The chain couples TRBV20-1 to TRBJ1-1; TRBD1 is a possible D gene (5 bases). The germline V gene encodes CDR1 DFQATT and CDR2 SNEGSKA (reference sequence). The CDR3 has 14 residues. The CDR3 protein is CCAAIPPSRVEAFF. The CDR3 DNA sequence: TGCTGTGCGGCGATCCCCCCAAGCAGGGTTGAAGCTTTCTTT.

This clonotype was found a few times. This clone may be a read error of a much larger clone one base away. The chain uses TRBV11-2 and TRBJ1-1, with D uncertain. Germline CDR1 reads SGHAT; CDR2 reads FQNNGV. V shed 3 bases and J shed 0 bases, with 8 bases lying between them. The CDR3 covers 14 residues. CDR3 nucleotides: TGTGCCAGCAGCTTCGTGCAGATGAACACTGAAGCTTTCTTT. This translates into CASSFVQMNTEAFF. The full variable domain, with the rest looked up from reference TRBV11-2 and TRBJ1-1, is EAGVAQSPRYKIIEKRQSVAFWCNPISGHATLYWYQQILGQGPKLLIQFQNNGVVDDSQLPKDRFSAERLKGVDSTLKIQPAKLEDSAVYLCASSFVQMNTEAFFGQGTRLTVV.

A remark on this clonotype: Possible read error: a much larger clone is one base away. The chain links TRBV20-1 to TRBJ2-3; D might be TRBD2 (6 bases). Germline loops: CDR1 DFQATT, CDR2 SNEGSKA (reference sequence). Trimming shortened V by 0 bases and J by 4 bases, and 17 bases separated the two germline ends. This CDR3 comprises 16 residues. CDR3 region: CSARDSAGIPADTQYF. In DNA form, the CDR3 reads TGCAGTGCTAGAGATTCCGCGGGAATTCCTGCAGATACGCAGTATTTT.

With regard to this clonotype: The junction departs from the called germline gene at one end, perhaps through a read error. V and J are TRBV20-1 and TRBJ2-1; 8 bases are a match to TRBD2. This CDR3 spans 16 amino acids. The V gene's germline CDR1 is DFQATT and CDR2 SNEGSKA (reference sequence). The CDR3 DNA reads TGCAGTGCTAGACCCTCCATTAGCGGGGCCTACAATCAGCAGTTCTTC. Its translation: CSARPSISGAYNQQFF.

A word on this clonotype: With a much larger clone just one base away, this may be a read error. This chain uses TRBV6-5 with TRBJ2-5; tentative D call: TRBD1 (5 bases). In germline, CDR1 is MNHEY, CDR2 SVGAGI. The CDR3 is 13 amino acids. The germline V and J ends were trimmed by 2 bases and 4 bases, with 8 bases remaining between them. The DNA of the CDR3 is TGTGCCAGCAGTTACCAGGGTGTAGAGACCCAGTACTTC. It encodes CASSYQGVETQYF.

The chain recombines TRBV11-3 with TRBJ2-5; D unresolved. The CDR3 has 13 amino acids. Germline V CDR1 and CDR2: SGHNT, YENEEA. Trimming pared 0 bases from V and 5 bases from J, leaving 7 bases between. CDR3 coding DNA: TGTGCCAGCAGCTTAGAAGCATCCGAGACCCAGTACTTC. This translates into CASSLEASETQYF.

The rearrangement links TRBV6-2 or TRBV6-3 to TRBJ2-7, with 7 bases matching TRBD2. The germline gives CDR1 MNHEY, CDR2 SVGEGT. The CDR3 runs 14 residues. J lost 0 bases, V lost 10 bases, and 9 bases had no gene match. The chain's CDR3 is CANRKGLNSYEQYF. The CDR3 bases are TGTGCCAACAGAAAGGGACTAAACTCCTACGAGCAGTACTTC.

As regards this clonotype: One junction end does not reproduce the germline sequence, and a read error may be involved. V and J are TRBV5-1 and TRBJ2-5, with unresolved D. This CDR3 region has 14 residues. Germline V gene lookup returns CDR1 SGHRS and CDR2 YFSETQ. This CDR3 reads CANSLERAGETQYF. The CDR3 nucleotides are TGCGCCAACAGCTTGGAACGGGCCGGAGAGACCCAGTACTTC.

This clonotype was found many times. The rearrangement uses TRBV5-1 and TRBJ2-1, with 9 bases that match TRBD1. Looked up from germline, CDR1 is SGHRS and CDR2 is YFSETQ. The CDR3 runs to 16 residues. V dropped 4 bases and J dropped 0; count of bases not matched to a gene: 5. Written as DNA, the CDR3 is TGCGCCAGCAGCCTAGGACAGGGGAGCTCCTACAATGAGCAGTTCTTC. Protein: CASSLGQGSSYNEQFF.

As regards this clonotype: An end of the junction differs from the germline gene, which may be a read error. The chain is built from TRBV23-1 and TRBJ2-1; D unclear. TRBV23-1 is filed as an ORF, its function uncertain. This CDR3 contains 15 residues. The CDR3 sequence: CANSRREPPDNEQFF. The DNA for the CDR3 is TGCGCCAACAGTCGAAGGGAACCCCCGGACAATGAGCAGTTCTTC.

This chain joins TRBV6-5 and TRBJ1-2; 11 nucleotides line up with TRBD1. Germline V lookup: CDR1 MNHEY, CDR2 SVGAGI. V shed 5 bases and J 6 bases; nucleotides not matched to a gene: 5. CDR3 length: 14 amino acids. This chain's CDR3 is CASSGGQGVHGYTF. The CDR3 DNA follows: TGTGCCAGCAGTGGGGGACAGGGGGTCCATGGCTACACCTTC.

The chain uses TRBV5-4 and TRBJ2-1, with D perhaps being TRBD1 or TRBD2 (6 bases each). The germline V gene has CDR1 SGHNT and CDR2 YYREEE (reference sequence). V shed 3 bases and J shed 4 bases, with 17 bases lying between them. This CDR3 is built from 16 residues. CDR3 nucleotide sequence: TGTGCCAGCAGCTCCCTCCAAGGGGGGTCTTACAATGAGCAGTTCTTC. This codes for CASSSLQGGSYNEQFF.